This is a list of T cell receptor beta chains from one sample in a study of regulatory T cells in long-lasting Graves disease. TCRdb re-analysed the multiplex PCR reads in MiXCR, keeping a single row per CDR3 protein. The table includes some 500,000 distinct CDR3 sequences, approximately 16% detected once. Separately, the same data were catalogued under a study of T cells in Graves' hyperthyroidism and ophthalmopathy.

The specimen was peripheral blood mononuclear cells (PBMCs), collected at new diagnosis, from a patient treated with antithyroid drugs. The receptors come from a woman aged 35 to 60 with Graves disease. Both conserved end residues are part of each CDR3. D genes are given only for firm matches. Part of the rows lack a size; the others show once, few, many or a class for expanded clones.

v_call: TRBV20-1
clone_size: few
j_call: TRBJ1-2
d_call: .
cdr3_aa: CSARDLAGNYGYTF
cdr3_nt: TGCAGTGCTAGAGATCTAGCGGGGAACTATGGCTACACCTTC

v_call: TRBV9
clone_size: once
j_call: TRBJ2-3
d_call: .
cdr3_aa: CASSTQGGEMGTQYF
cdr3_nt: TGTGCCAGTTCCACCCAAGGGGGGGAGATGGGTACGCAGTATTTT

v_call: TRBV30
clone_size: many
j_call: TRBJ1-4
d_call: TRBD1
cdr3_aa: CALDRGSEKLFF
cdr3_nt: TGTGCCTTGGACAGGGGTAGTGAAAAACTGTTTTTT

v_call: TRBV2
clone_size: .
j_call: TRBJ1-1
d_call: .
cdr3_aa: CASRGGLMANTEAFF
cdr3_nt: TGTGCCAGCAGGGGGGGGTTGATGGCGAACACTGAAGCTTTCTTT

v_call: TRBV9
clone_size: few
j_call: TRBJ2-1
d_call: .
cdr3_aa: CASSVETGASSYNEQFF
cdr3_nt: TGTGCCAGCAGCGTAGAAACAGGAGCAAGCTCCTACAATGAGCAGTTCTTC

v_call: TRBV5-1
clone_size: few
j_call: TRBJ2-5
d_call: .
cdr3_aa: CASSSEGARETQYF
cdr3_nt: TGCGCCAGCAGCTCGGAGGGGGCGCGGGAGACCCAGTACTTC

v_call: TRBV6-1
clone_size: many
j_call: TRBJ2-7
d_call: .
cdr3_aa: CASRLGLAYEQYF
cdr3_nt: TGTGCCAGCAGATTGGGCCTAGCCTACGAGCAGTACTTC

v_call: TRBV20-1
clone_size: few
j_call: TRBJ2-7
d_call: TRBD2
cdr3_aa: CSARSGANDEQYF
cdr3_nt: TGCAGTGCTAGAAGCGGGGCAAACGACGAGCAGTACTTC

v_call: TRBV12-3/TRBV12-4
clone_size: many
j_call: TRBJ1-2
d_call: .
cdr3_aa: CASSLTSLPSDTF
cdr3_nt: TGTGCCAGCAGTTTGACGAGTTTGCCGTCTGACACCTTC

v_call: TRBV28
clone_size: once
j_call: TRBJ2-1
d_call: TRBD2
cdr3_aa: CASSRTGLRYNEQFF
cdr3_nt: TGTGCCAGCAGTCGCACGGGACTAAGATACAATGAGCAGTTCTTC

v_call: TRBV24-1
clone_size: .
j_call: TRBJ1-2
d_call: .
cdr3_aa: CATSEPPPGYGYTF
cdr3_nt: TGTGCCACCAGTGAACCCCCTCCAGGGTATGGCTACACCTTC

v_call: TRBV5-1
clone_size: many
j_call: TRBJ1-1
d_call: .
cdr3_aa: CASSLIENTEAFF
cdr3_nt: TGCGCCAGCAGCTTGATAGAGAACACTGAAGCTTTCTTT

v_call: TRBV4-1
clone_size: .
j_call: TRBJ2-1
d_call: .
cdr3_aa: CASTQSGGNEQFF
cdr3_nt: TGCGCCAGCACGCAATCAGGGGGGAATGAGCAGTTCTTC

v_call: TRBV12-3/TRBV12-4
clone_size: many
j_call: TRBJ2-7
d_call: .
cdr3_aa: CASSPVRGGYEQYF
cdr3_nt: TGTGCCAGCAGCCCAGTCCGGGGAGGCTACGAGCAGTACTTC

v_call: TRBV12-3/TRBV12-4
clone_size: .
j_call: TRBJ2-3
d_call: TRBD2
cdr3_aa: CASSLEGRGATDTQYF
cdr3_nt: TGTGCCAGCAGTTTAGAGGGGCGGGGGGCAACAGATACGCAGTATTTT

v_call: TRBV5-1
clone_size: .
j_call: TRBJ2-3
d_call: TRBD2
cdr3_aa: CASSSLLGGGTDTQYF
cdr3_nt: TGCGCCAGCAGCTCCTTGTTGGGGGGGGGCACAGATACGCAGTATTTT

v_call: TRBV3-1
clone_size: many
j_call: TRBJ1-3
d_call: TRBD1
cdr3_aa: CASSLRTGGNTIYF
cdr3_nt: TGTGCCAGCAGCCTCCGGACAGGGGGAAACACCATATATTTT

v_call: TRBV11-2
clone_size: many
j_call: TRBJ1-4
d_call: .
cdr3_aa: CASRHIKGPGQLNEKLFF
cdr3_nt: TGTGCCAGCAGACATATAAAGGGCCCGGGACAACTAAACGAGAAACTGTTTTTT

v_call: TRBV19
clone_size: .
j_call: TRBJ1-1
d_call: .
cdr3_aa: CASTSNEGWSLGNTEAFF
cdr3_nt: TGTGCCAGTACTAGTAATGAAGGGTGGTCCCTTGGGAACACTGAAGCTTTCTTT

v_call: TRBV5-1
clone_size: many
j_call: TRBJ1-1
d_call: .
cdr3_aa: CASKRTPGVDTEAFF
cdr3_nt: TGCGCCAGCAAGCGGACTCCGGGGGTGGACACTGAAGCTTTCTTT

v_call: TRBV7-9
clone_size: few
j_call: TRBJ2-1
d_call: .
cdr3_aa: CASRGMGQHYNEQFF
cdr3_nt: TGTGCCAGCAGGGGAATGGGACAACACTACAATGAGCAGTTCTTC

v_call: TRBV4-1
clone_size: few
j_call: TRBJ2-1
d_call: .
cdr3_aa: CASSQDPRNAKGEQFF
cdr3_nt: TGCGCCAGCAGCCAAGATCCCAGAAATGCCAAGGGTGAGCAGTTCTTC

v_call: TRBV12-3/TRBV12-4
clone_size: many
j_call: TRBJ1-2
d_call: TRBD1
cdr3_aa: CASNRDRASGYTF
cdr3_nt: TGTGCCAGCAATCGGGACAGGGCGAGTGGCTACACCTTC

v_call: TRBV6-1
clone_size: .
j_call: TRBJ1-3
d_call: TRBD1
cdr3_aa: CASSTGASGNTIYF
cdr3_nt: TGTGCCAGCAGTACAGGGGCGAGTGGAAACACCATATATTTT

v_call: TRBV15
clone_size: many
j_call: TRBJ2-5
d_call: TRBD1
cdr3_aa: CATSRDEMDRALETQYF
cdr3_nt: TGTGCCACCAGCAGAGATGAGATGGACAGGGCTTTGGAGACCCAGTACTTC

v_call: TRBV6-1
clone_size: .
j_call: TRBJ2-7
d_call: TRBD1
cdr3_aa: CASSEAAGTGTKQYF
cdr3_nt: TGTGCCAGCAGTGAAGCGGCCGGGACAGGTACGAAGCAGTACTTC

v_call: TRBV5-1
clone_size: few
j_call: TRBJ1-1
d_call: .
cdr3_aa: CASSPGVGAEAFF
cdr3_nt: TGCGCCAGCAGCCCGGGCGTGGGCGCTGAAGCTTTCTTT

v_call: TRBV28
clone_size: .
j_call: TRBJ2-2
d_call: .
cdr3_aa: CASSFPPNTGELFF
cdr3_nt: TGTGCCAGCAGTTTCCCACCGAACACCGGGGAGCTGTTTTTT

v_call: TRBV5-1
clone_size: .
j_call: TRBJ2-5
d_call: TRBD1
cdr3_aa: CASQTGGQETQYF
cdr3_nt: TGCGCCAGCCAGACAGGGGGACAAGAGACCCAGTACTTC

v_call: TRBV19
clone_size: few
j_call: TRBJ1-4
d_call: .
cdr3_aa: CASSLYTATNEKLFF
cdr3_nt: TGTGCCAGTAGCCTCTACACTGCAACTAATGAAAAACTGTTTTTT

v_call: TRBV27
clone_size: many
j_call: TRBJ2-1
d_call: .
cdr3_aa: CASSPRAKVSYNEQFF
cdr3_nt: TGTGCCAGCAGTCCGCGGGCCAAGGTCTCCTACAATGAGCAGTTCTTC

v_call: TRBV9
clone_size: .
j_call: TRBJ2-1
d_call: .
cdr3_aa: CASSPGGQGNEQFF
cdr3_nt: TGTGCCAGCAGCCCAGGAGGTCAGGGTAATGAGCAGTTCTTC

v_call: TRBV7-3
clone_size: .
j_call: TRBJ2-2
d_call: .
cdr3_aa: CASSLETEQGLSGELFF
cdr3_nt: TGTGCCAGCAGCTTGGAAACAGAACAGGGCCTTTCCGGGGAGCTGTTTTTT

v_call: TRBV18
clone_size: .
j_call: TRBJ2-7
d_call: .
cdr3_aa: CASSRTAPYEQYF
cdr3_nt: TGTGCCAGCTCAAGGACGGCCCCCTACGAGCAGTACTTC

v_call: TRBV3-1
clone_size: many
j_call: TRBJ2-1
d_call: TRBD2
cdr3_aa: CASSDWTSGSYNEQFF
cdr3_nt: TGTGCCAGCAGCGACTGGACTAGCGGGTCCTACAATGAGCAGTTCTTC

v_call: TRBV5-1
clone_size: few
j_call: TRBJ2-3
d_call: .
cdr3_aa: CASSLALEGRWDTQYF
cdr3_nt: TGCGCCAGCAGCTTGGCCTTGGAGGGCAGGTGGGATACGCAGTATTTT

v_call: TRBV6-1
clone_size: few
j_call: TRBJ2-1
d_call: .
cdr3_aa: CASRDRDNYNEQFF
cdr3_nt: TGTGCCAGCAGGGATCGGGACAACTACAATGAGCAGTTCTTC

v_call: TRBV7-2
clone_size: many
j_call: TRBJ2-3
d_call: .
cdr3_aa: CASSLGQPSGYTQYF
cdr3_nt: TGTGCCAGCAGCTTAGGGCAGCCGAGCGGCTATACGCAGTATTTT

v_call: TRBV3-1
clone_size: many
j_call: TRBJ1-2
d_call: TRBD1
cdr3_aa: CASSPTPGQSFGGYTF
cdr3_nt: TGTGCCAGCAGCCCGACCCCGGGACAGAGCTTTGGTGGCTACACCTTC

v_call: TRBV6-1
clone_size: .
j_call: TRBJ2-1
d_call: TRBD2
cdr3_aa: CASSPGTSIDLGYNEQFF
cdr3_nt: TGTGCCAGCAGCCCCGGGACTAGTATTGATCTCGGCTACAATGAGCAGTTCTTC

v_call: TRBV6-1
clone_size: .
j_call: TRBJ2-7
d_call: .
cdr3_aa: CASTGTASYEQYF
cdr3_nt: TGTGCCAGCACGGGGACGGCGTCCTACGAGCAGTACTTC

v_call: TRBV9
clone_size: .
j_call: TRBJ2-3
d_call: TRBD2
cdr3_aa: CASSVAETSGGYTQYF
cdr3_nt: TGTGCCAGCAGCGTAGCTGAGACTAGCGGGGGGTATACGCAGTATTTT

v_call: TRBV7-2
clone_size: many
j_call: TRBJ1-2
d_call: .
cdr3_aa: CASSFADRFYRYTF
cdr3_nt: TGTGCCAGCAGCTTCGCCGACAGATTTTATCGCTACACCTTC

v_call: TRBV19
clone_size: few
j_call: TRBJ2-2
d_call: TRBD2
cdr3_aa: CASTYTLAGENTGELFF
cdr3_nt: TGTGCCAGTACTTATACCCTAGCGGGGGAGAACACCGGGGAGCTGTTTTTT

v_call: TRBV2
clone_size: few
j_call: TRBJ1-5
d_call: TRBD1
cdr3_aa: CASSGDRVVSQPQHF
cdr3_nt: TGTGCCAGCAGTGGGGACAGGGTAGTGAGTCAGCCCCAGCATTTT

v_call: TRBV7-3
clone_size: .
j_call: TRBJ2-1
d_call: .
cdr3_aa: CASSLRSEEQFF
cdr3_nt: TGTGCCAGCAGCTTAAGGAGCGAAGAGCAGTTCTTC

v_call: TRBV30
clone_size: few
j_call: TRBJ2-7
d_call: .
cdr3_aa: CAWSLTGDSYEQYF
cdr3_nt: TGTGCCTGGAGCCTGACGGGGGATTCCTACGAGCAGTACTTC

v_call: TRBV9
clone_size: few
j_call: TRBJ2-3
d_call: .
cdr3_aa: CASSLTLAGPPPDTQYF
cdr3_nt: TGTGCCAGCAGCCTAACGCTTGCAGGACCCCCCCCAGATACGCAGTATTTT

v_call: TRBV19
clone_size: once
j_call: TRBJ2-3
d_call: .
cdr3_aa: CASSIKRSGLTDTQYF
cdr3_nt: TGTGCCAGTAGTATAAAGAGAAGCGGGCTCACAGATACGCAGTATTTT

v_call: TRBV19
clone_size: few
j_call: TRBJ2-5
d_call: .
cdr3_aa: CASSPRLGAETQYF
cdr3_nt: TGTGCCAGTAGTCCTAGACTAGGAGCAGAGACACAGTACTTC

v_call: TRBV7-2
clone_size: few
j_call: TRBJ1-1
d_call: TRBD1
cdr3_aa: CASSSGQGAFF
cdr3_nt: TGTGCCAGCAGTTCAGGACAGGGAGCTTTCTTT

v_call: TRBV7-3
clone_size: .
j_call: TRBJ1-1
d_call: TRBD1
cdr3_aa: CASSDPGQGSEAFF
cdr3_nt: TGTGCCAGCAGCGATCCCGGACAGGGAAGTGAAGCTTTCTTT

v_call: TRBV12-3/TRBV12-4
clone_size: many
j_call: TRBJ2-5
d_call: TRBD2
cdr3_aa: CASTPGGGSQETQYF
cdr3_nt: TGTGCCAGCACCCCTGGGGGGGGATCTCAAGAGACCCAGTACTTC